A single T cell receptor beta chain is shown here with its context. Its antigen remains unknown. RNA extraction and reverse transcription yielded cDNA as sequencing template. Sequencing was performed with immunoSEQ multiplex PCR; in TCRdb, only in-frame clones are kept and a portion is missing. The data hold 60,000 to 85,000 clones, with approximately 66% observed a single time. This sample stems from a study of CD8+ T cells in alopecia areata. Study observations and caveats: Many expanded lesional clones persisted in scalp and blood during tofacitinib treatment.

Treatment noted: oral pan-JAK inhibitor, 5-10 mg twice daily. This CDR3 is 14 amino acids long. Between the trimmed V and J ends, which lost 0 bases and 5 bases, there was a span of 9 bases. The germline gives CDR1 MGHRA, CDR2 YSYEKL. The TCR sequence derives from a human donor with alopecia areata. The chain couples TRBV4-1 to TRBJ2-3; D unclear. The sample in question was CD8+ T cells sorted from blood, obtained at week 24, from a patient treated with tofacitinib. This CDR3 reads CASSQDTAGDTQYF. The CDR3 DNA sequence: TGCGCCAGCAGCCAAGATACTGCTGGAGATACGCAGTATTTT.